This T cell receptor (beta chain) was documented in a study of T cell repertoires in cytomegalovirus infection. Study information: Shared public TCR beta signatures pointed to both CMV infection and a matching HLA type. Study observations and caveats: HLA-C-restricted, CMV-specific TCR beta clonotypes were dominant ex vivo.

In regard to this clonotype: Antigen unknown.

This CDR3 comprises 15 residues. CDR1 LGHNA and CDR2 YNFKEQ come from the germline V gene. V shed 1 base and J 9 bases; nucleotides not matched to a gene: 5. TCRdb fed the reads into MiXCR, producing one record per CDR3 protein. The sample shows hundreds of thousands of distinct CDR3 sequences, 24% of them seen only once. V gene TRBV4-2 combines with J gene TRBJ2-1; 11 bases are shared with TRBD2. Sequencing was performed on CD8+ T cells from PBMCs. This TCR came from a human donor in good health (CMV status not recorded). Some clones in this sample may be carry-over from other donors' samples. Here the CDR3 DNA reads TGTGCCAGCAGCCAAGGTAGCGGGGGGGCTAGTGAGCAGTTCTTC. As protein: CASSQGSGGASEQFF.